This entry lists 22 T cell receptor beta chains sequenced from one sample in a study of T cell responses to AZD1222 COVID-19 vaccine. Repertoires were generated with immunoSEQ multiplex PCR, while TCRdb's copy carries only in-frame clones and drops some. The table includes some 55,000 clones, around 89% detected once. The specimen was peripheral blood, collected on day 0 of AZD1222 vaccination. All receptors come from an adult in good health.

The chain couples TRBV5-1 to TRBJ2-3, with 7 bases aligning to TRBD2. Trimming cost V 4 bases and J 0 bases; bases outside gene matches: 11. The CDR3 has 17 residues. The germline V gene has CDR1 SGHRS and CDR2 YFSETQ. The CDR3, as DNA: TGCGCCAGCAGCCCCGGGTCGGGTAGCGGGAGCACAGATACGCAGTATTTT. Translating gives CASSPGSGSGSTDTQYF.

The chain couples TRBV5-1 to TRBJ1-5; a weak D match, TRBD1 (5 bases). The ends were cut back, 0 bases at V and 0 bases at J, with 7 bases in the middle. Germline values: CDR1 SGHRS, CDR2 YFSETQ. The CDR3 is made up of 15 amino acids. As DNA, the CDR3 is TGCGCCAGCAGCTTGGCAGGGAATAGCAATCAGCCCCAGCATTTT. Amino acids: CASSLAGNSNQPQHF.

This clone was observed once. CDR3 amino acids: CAWRREGTYGYTF. Here the CDR3 DNA reads TGTGCCTGGAGGAGGGAGGGGACCTATGGCTACACCTTC. The genes are TRBV30 and TRBJ1-2, with D perhaps TRBD1 (5 bases). Trimming left V 3 bases short and J 4 bases short, with 12 bases between. CDR3 size: 13 residues. Germline V lookup: CDR1 GTSNPN, CDR2 SVGIG (reference sequence).

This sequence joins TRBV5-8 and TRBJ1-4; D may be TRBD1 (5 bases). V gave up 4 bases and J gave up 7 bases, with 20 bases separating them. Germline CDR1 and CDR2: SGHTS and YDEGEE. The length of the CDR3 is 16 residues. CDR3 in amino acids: CASSLWGWGGGEKLFF. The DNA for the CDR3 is TGTGCCAGCAGCCTATGGGGTTGGGGCGGCGGTGAAAAACTGTTTTTT.

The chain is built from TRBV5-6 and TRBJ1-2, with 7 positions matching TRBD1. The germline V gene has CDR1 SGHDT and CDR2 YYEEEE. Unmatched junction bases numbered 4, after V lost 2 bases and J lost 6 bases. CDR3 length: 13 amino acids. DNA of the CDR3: TGTGCCAGCAGCTTCCAGGGGGAGGATGGCTACACCTTC. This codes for CASSFQGEDGYTF. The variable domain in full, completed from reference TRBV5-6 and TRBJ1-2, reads DAGVTQSPTHLIKTRGQQVTLRCSPKSGHDTVSWYQQALGQGPQFIFQYYEEEERQRGNFPDRFSGHQFPNYSSELNVNALLLGDSALYLCASSFQGEDGYTFGSGTRLTVV.

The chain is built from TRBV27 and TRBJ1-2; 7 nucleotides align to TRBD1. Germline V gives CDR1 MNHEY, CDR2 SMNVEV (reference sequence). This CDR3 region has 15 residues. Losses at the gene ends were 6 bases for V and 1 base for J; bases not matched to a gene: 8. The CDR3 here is CASSRLGQLNYGYTF. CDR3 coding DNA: TGTGCCAGCAGCCGACTGGGACAGCTTAACTATGGCTACACCTTC.

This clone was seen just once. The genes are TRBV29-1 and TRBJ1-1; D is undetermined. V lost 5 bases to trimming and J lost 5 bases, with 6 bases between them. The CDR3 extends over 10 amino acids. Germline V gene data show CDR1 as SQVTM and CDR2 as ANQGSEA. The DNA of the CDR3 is TGCAGCGTTCGGCGAACTGAAGCTTTCTTT. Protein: CSVRRTEAFF.

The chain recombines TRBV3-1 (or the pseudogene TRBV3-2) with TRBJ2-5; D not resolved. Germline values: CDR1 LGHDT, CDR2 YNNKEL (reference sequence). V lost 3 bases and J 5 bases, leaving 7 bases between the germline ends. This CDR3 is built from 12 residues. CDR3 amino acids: CASSHVEETQYF. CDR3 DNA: TGTGCCAGCAGCCACGTTGAGGAGACCCAGTACTTC.

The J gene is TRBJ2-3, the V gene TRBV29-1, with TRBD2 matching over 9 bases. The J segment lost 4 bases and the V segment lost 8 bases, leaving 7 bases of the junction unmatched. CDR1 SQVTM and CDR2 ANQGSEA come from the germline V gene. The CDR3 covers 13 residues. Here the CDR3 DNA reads TGCAGCCACCAGGCGGGAGGGTCAGATACGCAGTATTTT. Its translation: CSHQAGGSDTQYF.

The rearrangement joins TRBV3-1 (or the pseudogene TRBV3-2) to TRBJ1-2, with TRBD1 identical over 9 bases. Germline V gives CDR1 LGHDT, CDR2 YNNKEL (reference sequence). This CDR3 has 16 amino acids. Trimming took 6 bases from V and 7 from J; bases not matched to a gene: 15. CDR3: CASSTQMTGGTTGYTF. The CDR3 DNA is TGTGCCAGCAGTACCCAGATGACAGGGGGGACAACTGGCTACACCTTC.

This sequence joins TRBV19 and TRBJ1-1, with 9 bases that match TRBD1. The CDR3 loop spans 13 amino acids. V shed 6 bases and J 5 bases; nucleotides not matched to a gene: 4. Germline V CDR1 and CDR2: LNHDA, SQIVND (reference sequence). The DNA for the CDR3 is TGTGCCAGTAGAGGGGACAGGGTGACTGAAGCTTTCTTT. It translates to CASRGDRVTEAFF.

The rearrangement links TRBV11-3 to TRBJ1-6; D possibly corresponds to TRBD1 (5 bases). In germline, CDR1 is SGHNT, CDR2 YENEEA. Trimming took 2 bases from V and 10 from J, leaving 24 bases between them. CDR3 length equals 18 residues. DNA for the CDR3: TGTGCCAGCAGCTTACCGGGCAACCATTTATTTTGGGGGTCACCCCTCCACTTT. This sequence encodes CASSLPGNHLFWGSPLHF.

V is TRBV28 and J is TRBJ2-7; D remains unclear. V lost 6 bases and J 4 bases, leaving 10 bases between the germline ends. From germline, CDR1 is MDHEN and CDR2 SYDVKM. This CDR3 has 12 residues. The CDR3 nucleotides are TGTGCCAGCAGCCTCAATCTTTACGAGCAGTACTTC. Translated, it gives CASSLNLYEQYF. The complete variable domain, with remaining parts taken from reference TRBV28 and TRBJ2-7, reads DVKVTQSSRYLVKRTGEKVFLECVQDMDHENMFWYRQDPGLGLRLIYFSYDVKMKEKGDIPEGYSVSREKKERFSLILESASTNQTSMYLCASSLNLYEQYFGPGTRLTVT.

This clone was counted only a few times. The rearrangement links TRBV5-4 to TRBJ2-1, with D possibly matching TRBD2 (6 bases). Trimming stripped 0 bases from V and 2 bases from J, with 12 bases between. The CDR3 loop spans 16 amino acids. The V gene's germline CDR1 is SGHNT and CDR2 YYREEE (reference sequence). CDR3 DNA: TGTGCCAGCAGCTTGGCGGCACTAGCAGCCTACAATGAGCAGTTCTTC. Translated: CASSLAALAAYNEQFF.

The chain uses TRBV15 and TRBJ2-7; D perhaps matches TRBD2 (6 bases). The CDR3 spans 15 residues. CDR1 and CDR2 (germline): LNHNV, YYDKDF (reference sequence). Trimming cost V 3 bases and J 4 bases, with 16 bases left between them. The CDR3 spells CATSSTYPAGYEQYF. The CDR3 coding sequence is TGTGCCACCAGCAGCACCTATCCGGCGGGGTACGAGCAGTACTTC.

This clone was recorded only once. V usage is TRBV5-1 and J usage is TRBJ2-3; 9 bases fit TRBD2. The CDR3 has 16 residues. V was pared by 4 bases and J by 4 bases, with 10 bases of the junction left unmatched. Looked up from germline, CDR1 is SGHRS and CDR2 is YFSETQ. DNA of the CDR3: TGCGCCAGCAGCCCCCGGGGTAGCGGGAGTTCAGATACGCAGTATTTT. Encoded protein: CASSPRGSGSSDTQYF.

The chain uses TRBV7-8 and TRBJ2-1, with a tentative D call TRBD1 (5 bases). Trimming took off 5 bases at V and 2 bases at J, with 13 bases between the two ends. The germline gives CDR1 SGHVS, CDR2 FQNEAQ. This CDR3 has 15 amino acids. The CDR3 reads CASSPVRVAYNEQFF. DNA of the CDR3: TGTGCCAGCAGCCCCGTCAGGGTAGCCTACAATGAGCAGTTCTTC.

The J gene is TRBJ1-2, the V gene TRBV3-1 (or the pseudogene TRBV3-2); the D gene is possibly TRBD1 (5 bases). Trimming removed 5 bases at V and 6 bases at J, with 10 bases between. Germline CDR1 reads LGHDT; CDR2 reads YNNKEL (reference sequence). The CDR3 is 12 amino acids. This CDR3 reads CASSFSGNGYTF. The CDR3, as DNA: TGTGCCAGCAGCTTTTCAGGGAATGGCTACACCTTC.

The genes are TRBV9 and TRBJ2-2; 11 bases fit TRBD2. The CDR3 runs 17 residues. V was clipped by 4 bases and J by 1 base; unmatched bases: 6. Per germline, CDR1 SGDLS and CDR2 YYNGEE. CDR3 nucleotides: TGTGCCAGCAGCAAAGGACTAGCGGGCATGAACACCGGGGAGCTGTTTTTT. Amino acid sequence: CASSKGLAGMNTGELFF.

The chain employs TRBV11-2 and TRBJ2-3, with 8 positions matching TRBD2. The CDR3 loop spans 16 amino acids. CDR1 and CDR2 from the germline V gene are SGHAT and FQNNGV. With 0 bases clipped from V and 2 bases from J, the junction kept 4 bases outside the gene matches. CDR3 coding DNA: TGTGCCAGCAGCTTAGACGGGCGGGGGGCCACAGATACGCAGTATTTT. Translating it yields CASSLDGRGATDTQYF.

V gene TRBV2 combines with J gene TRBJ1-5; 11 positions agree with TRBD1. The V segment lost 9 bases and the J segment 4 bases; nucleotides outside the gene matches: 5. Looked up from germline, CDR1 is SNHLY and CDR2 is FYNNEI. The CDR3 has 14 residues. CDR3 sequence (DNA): TGTGCCAGTGGCCGGGACAGGGGGAATCAGCCCCAGCATTTT. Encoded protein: CASGRDRGNQPQHF. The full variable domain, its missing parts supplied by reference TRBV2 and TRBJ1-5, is EPEVTQTPSHQVTQMGQEVILRCVPISNHLYFYWYRQILGQKVEFLVSFYNNEISEKSEIFDDQFSVERPDGSNFTLKIRSTKLEDSAMYFCASGRDRGNQPQHFGDGTRLSIL.

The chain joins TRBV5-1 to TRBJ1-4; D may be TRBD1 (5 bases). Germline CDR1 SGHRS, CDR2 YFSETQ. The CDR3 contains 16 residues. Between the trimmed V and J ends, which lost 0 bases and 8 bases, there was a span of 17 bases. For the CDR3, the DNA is TGCGCCAGCAGCTTGGGTATTGTGCAGGGTTCCGAAAAACTGTTTTTT. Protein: CASSLGIVQGSEKLFF.